This entry lists 23 T cell receptor beta chains sequenced from one sample in a study of shared clonotypes between healthy human individuals. Data came from immunoSEQ multiplex PCR; TCRdb stores just in-frame clones and leaves some out. Of about a million clones detected, less than 85% appear once; the ten largest clones hold about 1.5%. Sequencing used memory CD4+ T cells sorted from blood. Subset of the sample: CD45RA-negative fraction. The receptors here all came from a man aged 18 to 29 in good health.

The rearrangement uses TRBV5-1 and TRBJ2-7; D possibly corresponds to TRBD1 (5 bases). Trimming cost V 4 bases and J 1 base, with 9 bases left between them. The CDR3 is made up of 13 amino acids. Germline-derived CDR1 and CDR2 are SGHRS and YFSETQ. The CDR3 here is CASSLWTSYEQYF. Here the CDR3 DNA reads TGCGCCAGCAGCCTCTGGACATCCTACGAGCAGTACTTC.

In the case of this clone: The same CDR3 can be traced to other DNA sequences in this sample. This chain links TRBV5-1 with TRBJ1-6; D is uncertain. The CDR3 covers 15 residues. Trimming pared 4 bases from V and 1 base from J, leaving 9 bases between. CDR1 and CDR2 from the germline V gene are SGHRS and YFSETQ. CDR3 amino acids: CASSLLGSYNSPLHF. DNA for the CDR3: TGCGCCAGCAGCCTCCTGGGGTCCTATAATTCACCCCTCCACTTT. The whole variable domain, remainder taken from reference TRBV5-1 and TRBJ1-6, is KAGVTQTPRYLIKTRGQQVTLSCSPISGHRSVSWYQQTPGQGLQFLFEYFSETQRNKGNFPGRFSGRQFSNSRSEMNVSTLELGDSALYLCASSLLGSYNSPLHFGNGTRLTVT.

This clone was observed once. The V gene is TRBV7-9, the J gene TRBJ2-3, with D possibly being TRBD2 (7 bases). This CDR3 is built from 16 residues. Germline CDR1 reads SEHNR; CDR2 reads FQNEAQ (reference sequence). V was cut by 3 bases and J by 1 base, with 14 bases left in between. For the CDR3, the DNA is TGTGCCAGCAGCTTCGGACAGAGCGGGGGCACAGATACGCAGTATTTT. Its translation is CASSFGQSGGTDTQYF.

The chain recombines TRBV4-1 with TRBJ1-4; possible D gene TRBD1, 5 bases. Trimming cost V 4 bases and J 0 bases, with 12 bases left between them. The length of the CDR3 is 16 residues. Germline V gene lookup returns CDR1 MGHRA and CDR2 YSYEKL. The CDR3 DNA reads as TGCGCCAGCAGCCCGGGACCGACTGCAACTAATGAAAAACTGTTTTTT. It is translated as CASSPGPTATNEKLFF.

The V call is TRBV30, the J call TRBJ1-2; possible D gene TRBD1, 5 bases. V lost 5 bases, J lost 1 base, and 14 bases lay in between. Germline V gene data show CDR1 as GTSNPN and CDR2 as SVGIG (reference sequence). The CDR3 length is 14 residues. The CDR3 DNA sequence: TGTGCCTGGGACCGCCGGGGGGTTAACTATGGCTACACCTTC. This encodes CAWDRRGVNYGYTF.

This clone occurred once. The V gene is TRBV9, the J gene TRBJ2-5, with 10 bases identical to TRBD2. The CDR3 sequence is 16 residues long. Losses at the gene ends were 6 bases for V and 5 bases for J; bases not matched to a gene: 13. Germline V CDR1 and CDR2: SGDLS, YYNGEE. The CDR3: CASTRSSSGSRETQYF. As DNA, the CDR3 is TGTGCCAGCACCCGTTCCTCTAGCGGGAGTCGGGAGACCCAGTACTTC.

This chain joins TRBV5-6 and TRBJ2-5, with 12 bases identical to TRBD2. With 3 bases clipped from V and 1 base from J, the junction kept 4 bases outside the gene matches. Germline values: CDR1 SGHDT, CDR2 YYEEEE. The CDR3 spans 16 residues. In nucleotides, the CDR3 is TGTGCCAGCAGCTGGTGGGGACTAGCGGGCCAAGAGACCCAGTACTTC. Amino acid sequence: CASSWWGLAGQETQYF.

In this sample, this clone turned up once. V and J are TRBV5-1 and TRBJ2-4; TRBD1 or TRBD2 may be the D gene (6 bases each). V lost 4 bases and J lost 3, with 17 bases in between. This CDR3 is 16 amino acids long. Per the germline V gene, CDR1 is SGHRS and CDR2 is YFSETQ. DNA for the CDR3: TGCGCCAGCAGCGAGGGGTCCAAGGGGGGCAAAAACATTCAGTACTTC. It is translated as CASSEGSKGGKNIQYF.

A single count supports this clone. The rearrangement links TRBV7-2 to TRBJ2-7; D gene unclear. Per the germline V gene, CDR1 is SGHTA and CDR2 is FQGNSA. V shed 5 bases and J shed 6 bases, with 8 bases lying between them. The length of the CDR3 is 11 residues. CDR3 loop: CASSNKVEQYF. CDR3 DNA: TGTGCCAGCAGCAACAAGGTCGAGCAGTACTTC.

The chain has TRBV30 and TRBJ2-3; 7 bases line up with TRBD2. This CDR3 is built from 15 residues. Looked up from germline, CDR1 is GTSNPN and CDR2 is SVGIG (reference sequence). Unmatched junction bases numbered 6, after V lost 2 bases and J lost 1 base. CDR3 in DNA: TGTGCCTGGAGTATGGGGGGGAGTGGCACAGATACGCAGTATTTT. Amino acid sequence: CAWSMGGSGTDTQYF.

In this sample, this clone turned up once. The chain couples TRBV5-1 to TRBJ2-1, with TRBD2 identical over 7 bases. V lost 3 bases, J lost 5 bases, and 11 bases stayed unmatched. The CDR3 extends over 16 amino acids. From germline, CDR1 is SGHRS and CDR2 YFSETQ. CDR3 nucleotide sequence: TGCGCCAGCAGCTCGCCTAGCGGAAAAACTCACAATGAGCAGTTCTTC. Translated: CASSSPSGKTHNEQFF.

This clone was detected once. The V call is TRBV15, the J call TRBJ1-5, with D maybe TRBD1 (6 bases). V lost 0 bases and J 7 bases, leaving 19 bases between the germline ends. Germline lookup yields CDR1 LNHNV and CDR2 YYDKDF (reference sequence). This CDR3 spans 17 amino acids. The CDR3 sequence: CATSRDGSQGISQPQHF. The CDR3 bases are TGTGCCACCAGCAGAGATGGGAGTCAGGGGATATCGCAGCCCCAGCATTTT. The complete variable domain, with remaining parts taken from reference TRBV15 and TRBJ1-5, reads DAMVIQNPRYQVTQFGKPVTLSCSQTLNHNVMYWYQQKSSQAPKLLFHYYDKDFNNEADTPDNFQSRRPNTSFCFLDIRSPGLGDTAMYLCATSRDGSQGISQPQHFGDGTRLSIL.

The V and J genes are TRBV7-9 and TRBJ2-3; 11 bases map to TRBD2. After removal of 1 base from V and 1 base from J, the junction contained 7 bases not matched to a gene. Germline values: CDR1 SEHNR, CDR2 FQNEAQ (reference sequence). This CDR3 region has 18 residues. The CDR3 sequence is CASSLDSMGLAGTDTQYF. DNA of the CDR3: TGTGCCAGCAGCTTAGATTCTATGGGACTAGCGGGCACAGATACGCAGTATTTT.

This clone was observed many times. This rearrangement joins TRBV6-1 to TRBJ2-1; 9 bases are shared with TRBD1. CDR3 length: 13 residues. The germline CDR1 and CDR2 sequences are MNHNS and SASEGT. V dropped 6 bases and J dropped 10; count of bases not matched to a gene: 7. CDR3 sequence (DNA): TGTGCCAGCAGGCCCACAGGGGGCGGGGAGCAGTTCTTC. Its protein is CASRPTGGGEQFF.

CDR3 DNA: TGCGCCAGCAGCTTTGGCCTCGAAGGGGAAAAACTGTTTTTT. Its translation is CASSFGLEGEKLFF. The chain recombines TRBV5-1 with TRBJ1-4; D ambiguous. Between the trimmed V and J ends, which lost 2 bases and 8 bases, there was a span of 13 bases. The germline V gene has CDR1 SGHRS and CDR2 YFSETQ. CDR3 size: 14 residues.

This clone has more than one count but fewer than ten. The chain combines TRBV30 with TRBJ1-4, with 9 bases matching TRBD1. The CDR3 totals 13 residues. Trimming took 8 bases from V and 5 from J; bases not matched to a gene: 6. Germline V gene data show CDR1 as GTSNPN and CDR2 as SVGIG (reference sequence). In DNA form, the CDR3 reads TGTGCCCGAGGGACAGGGTGGAATGAAAAACTGTTTTTT. This gives the protein CARGTGWNEKLFF. Complete variable domain (other parts from reference TRBV30 and TRBJ1-4): SQTIHQWPATLVQPVGSPLSLECTVEGTSNPNLYWYRQAAGRGLQLLFYSVGIGQISSEVPQNLSASRPQDRQFILSSKKLLLSDSGFYLCARGTGWNEKLFFGSGTQLSVL.

This chain connects TRBV19 to TRBJ2-7, with D perhaps matching TRBD1 or TRBD2 (6 bases each). The CDR3 spans 15 residues. CDR1 and CDR2 (germline): LNHDA, SQIVND (reference sequence). Trimming left V 3 bases short and J 1 base short, with 13 bases between. The CDR3 nucleotides read TGTGCCAGTAGTATTGGGCGGGACATTTCCTACGAGCAGTACTTC. The encoded protein is CASSIGRDISYEQYF.

This chain uses TRBV2 with TRBJ2-5; 14 positions agree with TRBD2. The V segment lost 8 bases and the J segment 2 bases; nucleotides outside the gene matches: 7. This CDR3 spans 16 amino acids. CDR1 SNHLY and CDR2 FYNNEI come from the germline V gene. This CDR3 reads CASRTSGGSFQETQYF. Written as DNA, the CDR3 is TGTGCCAGCCGGACTAGCGGGGGGTCTTTTCAAGAGACCCAGTACTTC.

CDR3 sequence (DNA): TGCGCCAGCAGCTTGGATTCCGGGGAGCTGTTTTTT. The encoded protein is CASSLDSGELFF. V usage is TRBV5-1 and J usage is TRBJ2-2; D uncertain. CDR1 SGHRS and CDR2 YFSETQ come from the germline V gene. V lost 0 bases and J 6 bases, leaving 3 bases between the germline ends. The CDR3 is 12 amino acids.

This rearrangement joins TRBV10-3 to TRBJ2-5; 10 bases map to TRBD1. CDR1 ENHRY and CDR2 SYGVKD come from the germline V gene. The V gene end was trimmed by 4 bases and the J gene end by 5 bases; junction bases not matched to a gene: 7. The CDR3 extends over 15 amino acids. CDR3 in amino acids: CAISAGDRGGETQYF. In DNA, the CDR3 is TGTGCCATCAGTGCGGGGGACAGGGGAGGGGAGACCCAGTACTTC.

CDR3 nucleotide sequence: TGTGCCAGCCGGGACGGAAATGAAAAACTGTTTTTT. Translated: CASRDGNEKLFF. The chain has TRBV18 and TRBJ1-4; D is possibly TRBD1 (5 bases). The V end was cut by 8 bases, the J end by 5 bases, with 9 bases between. The germline V gene has CDR1 KGHSH and CDR2 LQKENI. This CDR3 is built from 12 residues.

V is TRBV18 and J is TRBJ2-5, with D possibly matching TRBD1 (5 bases). The CDR3 consists of 15 residues. Germline V CDR1 and CDR2: KGHSH, LQKENI. V was clipped by 4 bases and J by 7 bases, with 19 bases between them. The CDR3 bases are TGTGCCAGCTCACAGGACACCTCGGGTTTCGGGACCCAGTACTTC. Translated: CASSQDTSGFGTQYF.

The V call is TRBV29-1, the J call TRBJ1-1, with D tentatively TRBD1 (6 bases). V lost 7 bases and J lost 0, with 12 bases in between. CDR1 is SQVTM, CDR2 ANQGSEA, per germline. The CDR3 covers 13 residues. This CDR3 reads CSGRGSMNTEAFF. The CDR3 nucleotides are TGCAGCGGGAGGGGGTCCATGAACACTGAAGCTTTCTTT.